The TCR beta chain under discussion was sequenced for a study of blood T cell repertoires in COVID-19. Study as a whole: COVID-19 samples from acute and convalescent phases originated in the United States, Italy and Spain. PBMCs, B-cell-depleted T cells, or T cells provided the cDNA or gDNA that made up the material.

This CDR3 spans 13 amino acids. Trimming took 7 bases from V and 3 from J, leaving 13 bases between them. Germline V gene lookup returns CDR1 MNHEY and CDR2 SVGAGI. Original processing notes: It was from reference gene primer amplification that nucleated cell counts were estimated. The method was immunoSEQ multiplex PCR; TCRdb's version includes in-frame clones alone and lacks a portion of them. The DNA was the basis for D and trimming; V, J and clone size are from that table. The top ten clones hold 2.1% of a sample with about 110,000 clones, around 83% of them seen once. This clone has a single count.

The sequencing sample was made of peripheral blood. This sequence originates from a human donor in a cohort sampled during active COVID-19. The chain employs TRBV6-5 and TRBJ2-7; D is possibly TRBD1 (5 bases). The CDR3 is CASTFGQGYEQYF. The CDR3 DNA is TGTGCCAGCACGTTTGGGCAGGGCTACGAGCAGTACTTC.